Presented here are 8 T cell receptor beta chains from one specimen sequenced in a study of T-cell reconstitution after alpha-beta-depleted transplantation in children. Unique molecular identifiers were used in preparing the TCRbeta library. TCRdb analysed the PCR reads with MiXCR anew, one entry per CDR3 protein. The sample comprises roughly 790,000 distinct CDR3 sequences, around 15% of which are singletons, and around 4.5% rests with the top ten. The specimen was PBMCs, mostly from graft donor cells, collected 360 days after TCRalphabeta/CD19-depleted stem cell transplant. Receptor source: a male patient younger than 18 who had a stem cell transplant for acute lymphoblastic leukemia, so the T cells may come from the graft donor.

This clonotype was counted only a few times. The gene calls are TRBV7-9 and TRBJ2-7; 10 nucleotides align to TRBD1. V lost 6 bases, J lost 12 bases, and 8 bases stayed unmatched. Germline lookup yields CDR1 SEHNR and CDR2 FQNEAQ (reference sequence). This CDR3 contains 12 residues. The CDR3 is CASRSGGTGVYF. DNA for the CDR3: TGTGCCAGCAGATCAGGGGGGACAGGGGTGTACTTC.

This clonotype was picked up many times. J is TRBJ2-6 and V is TRBV4-2; D unclear. Per the germline V gene, CDR1 is LGHNA and CDR2 is YNFKEQ. The CDR3 has 15 residues. With 0 bases removed from V and 4 bases from J, the gap between germline ends came to 7 bases. The CDR3 spells CASSQDQGGANVLTF. The CDR3 DNA reads as TGTGCCAGCAGCCAAGATCAAGGGGGGGCCAACGTCCTGACTTTC.

This clonotype was recorded a few times. V gene TRBV20-1 combines with J gene TRBJ2-7; 9 positions agree with TRBD2. This CDR3 comprises 13 residues. J was trimmed by 6 bases and V by 5 bases; bases with no gene match: 8. Per the germline V gene, CDR1 is DFQATT and CDR2 is SNEGSKA (reference sequence). The DNA of the CDR3 is TGCAGTGCTGCGGGACTAGCTACGGGCGAGCAGTACTTC. Translation: CSAAGLATGEQYF.

This clonotype was found many times. The V gene is TRBV27, the J gene TRBJ1-4; D remains unclear. Germline loops: CDR1 MNHEY, CDR2 SMNVEV (reference sequence). Between the trimmed V and J ends, which lost 4 bases and 0 bases, there was a span of 3 bases. There are 13 residues in the CDR3. CDR3 in amino acids: CASSWTTNEKLFF. DNA for the CDR3: TGTGCCAGCAGTTGGACAACTAATGAAAAACTGTTTTTT.

This clonotype was detected only a few times. This rearrangement joins TRBV10-3 to TRBJ2-7, with TRBD1 as a possible D gene (5 bases). CDR1 and CDR2 (germline): ENHRY, SYGVKD. Trimming shortened V by 8 bases and J by 2 bases, and 13 bases separated the two germline ends. The CDR3 runs to 13 residues. CDR3 nucleotide sequence: TGTGCCATCTGGACCCAGACAGCCTACGAGCAGTACTTC. It encodes CAIWTQTAYEQYF.

The rearrangement links TRBV7-3 to TRBJ2-1, with 7 nucleotides matching TRBD2. V dropped 2 bases and J dropped 6; count of bases not matched to a gene: 13. Germline V lookup: CDR1 SGHTA, CDR2 FQGTGA. The CDR3 has 17 amino acids. The CDR3 region is CASSLSRSLTSSNEQFF. Here the CDR3 DNA reads TGTGCCAGCAGCTTATCCCGCTCTTTGACTAGCAGCAATGAGCAGTTCTTC.

This clonotype was seen a few times. The chain links TRBV11-2 to TRBJ2-3, with 9 bases lining up with TRBD1. The CDR3 covers 17 residues. V lost 5 bases to trimming and J lost 2 bases; unmatched junction nucleotides: 11. Looked up from germline, CDR1 is SGHAT and CDR2 is FQNNGV. CDR3 residues: CASSGQGRVRSTDTQYF. CDR3 in DNA: TGTGCCAGCAGCGGACAGGGGAGGGTTCGCTCCACAGATACGCAGTATTTT.

This clonotype was recorded a few times. The rearrangement joins TRBV20-1 to TRBJ2-7, with a possible D match to TRBD1 (6 bases). V was shortened by 5 bases and J by 3 bases, with 14 bases between the two germline ends. This CDR3 comprises 13 residues. CDR1 DFQATT and CDR2 SNEGSKA come from the germline V gene (reference sequence). The chain's CDR3 is CSAGGHSHYEQYF. The CDR3 DNA reads as TGCAGTGCTGGGGGACATTCGCACTACGAGCAGTACTTC.